This TCR beta chain was profiled in a study of blood T cells in healthy people across ages. This CDR3 has 14 amino acids. Trimming cost V 7 bases and J 5 bases; bases outside gene matches: 7. Germline V lookup: CDR1 MNHEY, CDR2 SMNVEV (reference sequence). A J-beta primer mix and a sample-barcoded 5' primer were used in a second PCR of about 6 to 12 cycles. Each cDNA molecule was tagged by a template-switch adaptor that had 12 random nucleotides. One entry per CDR3 protein, called by TCRdb with MiXCR from the 5' RACE reads. The sample includes about 930,000 distinct CDR3 sequences, about 29% seen only once; the top ten take around 9.6%. The sample was also reused in another study, on T cells of mothers and their children.

Sequencing was performed on blood. The sequence was collected from a woman in her forties in good health. The chain recombines TRBV27 with TRBJ1-1, with TRBD1 identical over 10 bases. The CDR3 coding sequence is TGTGCCAGCATCCCCGGGACAGGGGTGACTGAAGCTTTCTTT. Its protein is CASIPGTGVTEAFF.